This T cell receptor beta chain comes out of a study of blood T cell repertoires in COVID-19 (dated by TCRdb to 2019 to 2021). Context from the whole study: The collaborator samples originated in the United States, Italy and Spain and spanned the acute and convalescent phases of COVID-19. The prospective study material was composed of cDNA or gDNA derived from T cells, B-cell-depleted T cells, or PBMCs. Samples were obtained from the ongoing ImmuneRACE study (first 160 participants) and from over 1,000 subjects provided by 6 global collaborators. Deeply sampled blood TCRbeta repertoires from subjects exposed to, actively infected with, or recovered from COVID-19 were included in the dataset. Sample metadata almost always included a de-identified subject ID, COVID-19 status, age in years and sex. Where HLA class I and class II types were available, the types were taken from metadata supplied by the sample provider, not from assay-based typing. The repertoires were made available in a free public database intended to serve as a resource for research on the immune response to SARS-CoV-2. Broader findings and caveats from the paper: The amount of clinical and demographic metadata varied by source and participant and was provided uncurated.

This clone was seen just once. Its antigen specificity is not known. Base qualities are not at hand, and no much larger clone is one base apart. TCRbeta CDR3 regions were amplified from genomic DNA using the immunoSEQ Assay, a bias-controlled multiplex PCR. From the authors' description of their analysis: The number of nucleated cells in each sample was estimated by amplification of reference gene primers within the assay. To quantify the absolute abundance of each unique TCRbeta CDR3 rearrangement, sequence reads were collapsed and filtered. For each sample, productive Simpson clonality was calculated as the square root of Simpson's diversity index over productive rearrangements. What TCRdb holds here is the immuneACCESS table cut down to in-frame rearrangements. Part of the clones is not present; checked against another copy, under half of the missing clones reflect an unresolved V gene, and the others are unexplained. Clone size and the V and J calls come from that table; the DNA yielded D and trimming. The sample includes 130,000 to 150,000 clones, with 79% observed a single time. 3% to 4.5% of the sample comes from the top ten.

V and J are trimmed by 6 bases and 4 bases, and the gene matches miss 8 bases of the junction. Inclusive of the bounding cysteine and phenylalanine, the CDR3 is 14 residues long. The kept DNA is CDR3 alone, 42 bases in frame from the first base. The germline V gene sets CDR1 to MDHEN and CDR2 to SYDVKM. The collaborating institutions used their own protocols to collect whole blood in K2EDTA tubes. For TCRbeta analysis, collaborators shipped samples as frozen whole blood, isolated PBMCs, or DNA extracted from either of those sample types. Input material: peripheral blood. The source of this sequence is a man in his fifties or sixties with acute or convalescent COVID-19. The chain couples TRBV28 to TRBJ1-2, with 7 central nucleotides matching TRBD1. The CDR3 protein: CASSLRGTSYGYTF. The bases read TGTGCCAGCAGCCTCAGGGGGACAAGCTATGGCTACACCTTC.